This TCR beta chain was found in a study of cytomegalovirus exposure and HLA in healthy donors. Study-level findings and limits: V- and J-gene trimming in TCR beta was tied to a missense DCLRE1C variant by an analysis performed later.

As for this clone: The antigen is unknown.

Trimming stripped 4 bases from V and 0 bases from J, with 11 bases between. The CDR3 has 15 residues. Germline V gene sequence: CDR1 SGHDT, CDR2 YYEEEE. Not recorded for this donor was the CMV serostatus. Primers: 60 Vbeta forward and 13 Jbeta reverse. The method was immunoSEQ multiplex PCR; TCRdb's version includes in-frame clones alone and lacks a portion of them. The repertoire holds about 160,000 clones, about 85% seen once, with about 3.7% in the top ten. This chain joins TRBV5-6 and TRBJ1-5, with D tentatively TRBD1 (5 bases). The sample was PBMCs. The receptor was isolated from a human donor in good health. The CDR3, as DNA: TGTGCCAGCAGCGGGTGGGGCCTTAGCAATCAGCCCCAGCATTTT. Protein sequence: CASSGWGLSNQPQHF. Together with reference TRBV5-6 and TRBJ1-5, the CDR3 gives the full variable domain: DAGVTQSPTHLIKTRGQQVTLRCSPKSGHDTVSWYQQALGQGPQFIFQYYEEEERQRGNFPDRFSGHQFPNYSSELNVNALLLGDSALYLCASSGWGLSNQPQHFGDGTRLSIL.